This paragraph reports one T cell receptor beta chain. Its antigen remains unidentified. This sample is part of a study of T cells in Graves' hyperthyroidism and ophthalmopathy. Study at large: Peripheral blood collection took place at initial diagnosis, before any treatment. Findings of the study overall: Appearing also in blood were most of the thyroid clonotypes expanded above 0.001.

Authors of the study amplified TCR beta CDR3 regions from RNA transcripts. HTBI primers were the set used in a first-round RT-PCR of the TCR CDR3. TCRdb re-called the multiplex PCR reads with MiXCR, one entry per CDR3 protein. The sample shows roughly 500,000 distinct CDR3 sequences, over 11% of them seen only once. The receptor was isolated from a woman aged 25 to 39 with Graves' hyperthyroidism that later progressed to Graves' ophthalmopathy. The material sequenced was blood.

CDR3 nucleotide sequence: TGTGCCAGCAGCCGGGCCAGTACCGGCACAGATACGCAGTATTTT. This encodes CASSRASTGTDTQYF. This chain uses TRBV14 with TRBJ2-3; D call uncertain. Trimming took 4 bases from V and 1 from J, leaving 12 bases between them. Germline V CDR1 and CDR2: SGHDN, FVKESK. CDR3 length equals 15 residues. The full variable domain, with the rest looked up from reference TRBV14 and TRBJ2-3, is EAGVTQFPSHSVIEKGQTVTLRCDPISGHDNLYWYRRVMGKEIKFLLHFVKESKQDESGMPNNRFLAERTGGTYSTLKVQPAELEDSGVYFCASSRASTGTDTQYFGPGTRLTVL.